Below, one T cell receptor beta chain is given with its context. Its antigen is undetermined. Germline loops: CDR1 DFQATT, CDR2 SNEGSKA (reference sequence). Trimming removed 3 bases from V and 4 bases from J; junction bases left unmatched: 9. The CDR3 is 16 residues long. This entry belongs to a study of T cell responses to AZD1222 COVID-19 vaccine. General study points: Once two AZD1222 doses were given, Spike-specific TCR breadth and depth went up.

The protocol was immunoSEQ multiplex PCR, while the TCRdb copy is restricted to in-frame clones and leaves out a portion. This sample carries 200,000 or so clones, 70% to 90% of them seen once, and the ten largest clones take roughly 6%. Specimen: peripheral blood, collected on day 0 of AZD1222 vaccination. This TCR came from an adult in good health. The chain has TRBV20-1 and TRBJ2-1; 10 bases are a match to TRBD2. CDR3 region: CSASVSGGTKYNEQFF. CDR3 coding DNA: TGCAGTGCTAGTGTTAGCGGGGGGACTAAATACAATGAGCAGTTCTTC.